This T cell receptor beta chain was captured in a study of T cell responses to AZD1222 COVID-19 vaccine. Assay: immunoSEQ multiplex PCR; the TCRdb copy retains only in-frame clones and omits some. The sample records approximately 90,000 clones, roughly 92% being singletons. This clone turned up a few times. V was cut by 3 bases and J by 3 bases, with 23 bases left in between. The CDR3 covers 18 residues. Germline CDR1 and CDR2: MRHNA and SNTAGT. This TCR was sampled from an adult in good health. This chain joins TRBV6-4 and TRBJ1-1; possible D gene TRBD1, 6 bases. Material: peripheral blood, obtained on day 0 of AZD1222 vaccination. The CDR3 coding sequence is TGTGCCAGCAGTGAAATCGTGGGGACACACAAATGGGACACTGAAGCTTTCTTT. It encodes CASSEIVGTHKWDTEAFF.